The 28 T cell receptor beta chains below all came from one sample that was sequenced in a study of CXCR3-negative and CXCR3-positive naive CD8 T cells (dated by TCRdb to between 2017 and 2020). What the study reported, not specific to this receptor: TRB CDR3s from CXCR3-positive naive cells showed higher hydrophobicity (lower Kidera factor 4), lower energy, and higher strength and volume indices than CXCR3-negative naive cells.

Sequencing relied on a NextSeq 550. The Human TCR Profiling Kit (MiLaboratory) was used to make UMI-labeled 5' RACE TRB cDNA libraries. The reads were reprocessed in TCRdb, with one entry per CDR3 protein sequence and no accompanying DNA. The table held for this sample gives around 88,000 distinct CDR3 sequences. 1.1% of the sample comes from the top ten. These receptors lack a known antigen. The sample consisted of naive CXCR3+ CD8+ T cells from blood. In the paper's terms, the cell subset or site label means: CD45RO-CCR7+CD27+CD95- naive CD8+ T cells expressing CXCR3 (TNR3+). Source of these receptors: a human donor in good health. Some clones in this sample may be carry-over from other donors' samples.

The J gene is TRBJ1-1, the V gene TRBV29-1. Germline-derived CDR1 and CDR2 are SQVTM and ANQGSEA. This CDR3 is built from 16 residues. The CDR3 here is CSVVDLGYDMDTEAFF.

The chain joins TRBV6-6 to TRBJ1-1; TCRdb returns TRBD1, unconfirmable since there is no DNA. The CDR3 has 14 amino acids. Germline V gives CDR1 MNHNY, CDR2 SVGAGI (reference sequence). The CDR3 loop is CASSQPGGWTEAFF.

The rearrangement uses TRBV11-2 and TRBJ2-1. The CDR3 covers 13 residues. The V gene's germline CDR1 is SGHAT and CDR2 FQNNGV. CDR3 in amino acids: CASSSTLNPEQFF.

The gene calls are TRBV6-2 or TRBV6-3 and TRBJ2-1. This CDR3 comprises 14 residues. Germline V lookup: CDR1 MNHEY, CDR2 SVGEGT. This CDR3 is CASSLGGPYNEQFF.

The J gene is TRBJ2-3, the V gene TRBV4-2; TCRdb indicates TRBD2, and absent DNA this call remains unverified. The CDR3 consists of 16 residues. Germline CDR1 and CDR2: LGHNA and YNFKEQ. Here the CDR3 reads CASSQEAGGLTDTQYF.

The V gene is TRBV29-1, the J gene TRBJ2-2; TCRdb's assignment of TRBD1 cannot be checked, as there is no DNA. This CDR3 region has 16 residues. The germline CDR1 and CDR2 sequences are SQVTM and ANQGSEA. The CDR3 protein is CSVDFGTGGGTGELFF.

The rearrangement uses TRBV4-3 and TRBJ2-2; TCRdb's D gene call, TRBD2, goes unchecked for lack of DNA. Germline V gene sequence: CDR1 LGHNA, CDR2 YSLEER. There are 17 residues in the CDR3. The CDR3 sequence: CASTSGLRGGDTGELFF.

This chain uses TRBV20-1 with TRBJ2-7. CDR1 and CDR2 (germline): DFQATT, SNEGSKA (reference sequence). The CDR3 totals 15 residues. The CDR3 is CSARDLAGATYEQYF.

The chain has TRBV4-3 and TRBJ2-7. The length of the CDR3 is 14 residues. Germline V CDR1 and CDR2: LGHNA, YSLEER. CDR3 in amino acids: CASSQFGSTYEQYF.

This chain connects TRBV7-9 to TRBJ2-3; TCRdb's D call, TRBD1, is unchecked because there is no DNA. The germline gives CDR1 SEHNR, CDR2 FQNEAQ (reference sequence). CDR3 length: 16 residues. This CDR3 is CASSLDRAENTDTQYF.

The gene calls are TRBV13 and TRBJ2-4; TCRdb proposes TRBD1, but this gene call is untestable without DNA. Germline V gene sequence: CDR1 PRHDT, CDR2 FYEKMQ (reference sequence). This CDR3 is built from 19 residues. The CDR3 spells CASSWGALVGAPLFGIQYF.

The CDR3 reads CASSLEPQGALGNIQYF. The rearrangement links TRBV7-9 to TRBJ2-4; the D call from TCRdb, TRBD1, cannot be confirmed without DNA. CDR1 is SEHNR, CDR2 FQNEAQ, per germline (reference sequence). The CDR3 is 17 amino acids.

The chain combines TRBV4-3 with TRBJ2-7; no DNA is available, so the TRBD1 call from TCRdb remains unchecked. Germline CDR1 LGHNA, CDR2 YSLEER. This CDR3 spans 15 amino acids. The CDR3 spells CASSQDPDATYEQYF.

V and J are TRBV29-1 and TRBJ1-2. The CDR3 covers 16 residues. Germline values: CDR1 SQVTM, CDR2 ANQGSEA. CDR3 sequence: CSVEGAGGGHDYGYTF.

The chain employs TRBV9 and TRBJ2-7; TCRdb indicates TRBD1, and absent DNA this call remains unverified. CDR1 is SGDLS and CDR2 is YYNGEE in the germline V gene. The CDR3 extends over 15 amino acids. CDR3 loop: CASSPYPALSYEQYF.

The chain carries TRBV6-5 and TRBJ2-7; lacking DNA, the TRBD2 call made by TCRdb goes unchecked. The CDR3 has 15 residues. CDR1 and CDR2 (germline): MNHEY, SVGAGI. The CDR3 here is CASSGLGDSSYEQYF.

The chain has TRBV9 and TRBJ2-1. This CDR3 has 11 amino acids. Germline CDR1 SGDLS, CDR2 YYNGEE. The CDR3 spells CASSVALEQFF.

The chain uses TRBV29-1 and TRBJ2-3. Per germline, CDR1 SQVTM and CDR2 ANQGSEA. CDR3 size: 12 residues. This CDR3 reads CSVLTDLDTQYF.

The chain couples TRBV19 to TRBJ2-7. The germline CDR1 and CDR2 sequences are LNHDA and SQIVND (reference sequence). This CDR3 contains 13 residues. The CDR3 loop is CASTSGWGNEQYF.

The chain employs TRBV24-1 and TRBJ2-1; the D call of TRBD1 rests on TCRdb alone, since no DNA is present to check it. Germline V gives CDR1 KGHDR, CDR2 SFDVKD. There are 16 residues in the CDR3. The CDR3 is CATSDWGGGSYNEQFF.

V and J are TRBV29-1 and TRBJ2-7; absent DNA, TCRdb's TRBD1 call cannot be checked. In germline, CDR1 is SQVTM, CDR2 ANQGSEA. The CDR3 has 14 residues. CDR3 loop: CSVEVSGTTYEQYF.

The J gene is TRBJ2-7, the V gene TRBV2; TCRdb names TRBD1, which stays unverified in the absence of DNA. Germline assignment: CDR1 SNHLY and CDR2 FYNNEI. The CDR3 has 18 amino acids. The CDR3 sequence: CASSLRDRGPPDSHEQYF.

This chain uses TRBV2 with TRBJ2-2; absent DNA, TCRdb's TRBD2 call cannot be checked. CDR1 and CDR2 (germline): SNHLY, FYNNEI. The CDR3 extends over 13 amino acids. CDR3 residues: CASAKGLGGELFF.

The chain combines TRBV4-2 with TRBJ2-1; no DNA is available, so the TRBD2 call from TCRdb remains unchecked. Germline CDR1 is LGHNA and CDR2 is YNFKEQ. This CDR3 region has 15 residues. This CDR3 is CASSQGLAGDNEQFF.

V usage is TRBV7-6 and J usage is TRBJ1-2. This CDR3 has 11 amino acids. The V gene's germline CDR1 is SGHVS and CDR2 FNYEAQ. CDR3 sequence: CASSLGGGLNF.

The V call is TRBV29-1, the J call TRBJ1-5. Germline V gene sequence: CDR1 SQVTM, CDR2 ANQGSEA. The CDR3 extends over 11 amino acids. The CDR3 reads CSVEDYGIQHF. Based on the CDR3 plus reference TRBV29-1 and TRBJ1-5, the full variable domain is SAVISQKPSRDICQRGTSLTIQCQVDSQVTMMFWYRQQPGQSLTLIATANQGSEATYESGFVIDKFPISRPNLTFSTLTVSNMSPEDSSIYLCSVEDYGIQHFGDGTRLSIL.

The genes are TRBV28 and TRBJ2-7; the TCRdb call, TRBD1, lacks DNA for checking. Germline V gene sequence: CDR1 MDHEN, CDR2 SYDVKM. The CDR3 extends over 14 amino acids. The chain's CDR3 is CASTLPQGVGEQYF.

The chain joins TRBV27 to TRBJ1-1; TCRdb calls TRBD1, which cannot be checked without DNA. This CDR3 has 13 residues. CDR1 is MNHEY and CDR2 is SMNVEV in the germline V gene (reference sequence). The CDR3 sequence: CASSSGLNTEAFF.